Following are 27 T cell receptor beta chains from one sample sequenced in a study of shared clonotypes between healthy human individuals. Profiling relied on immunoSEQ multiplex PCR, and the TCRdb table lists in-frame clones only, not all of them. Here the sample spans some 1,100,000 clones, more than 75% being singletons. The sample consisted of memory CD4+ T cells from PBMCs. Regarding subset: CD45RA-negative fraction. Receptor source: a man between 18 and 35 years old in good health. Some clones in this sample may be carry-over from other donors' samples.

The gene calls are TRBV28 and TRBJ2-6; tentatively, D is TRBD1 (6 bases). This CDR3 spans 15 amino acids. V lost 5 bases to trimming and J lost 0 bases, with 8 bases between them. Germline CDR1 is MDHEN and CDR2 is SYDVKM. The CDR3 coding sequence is TGTGCCAGCAGTGAACAGGGCTCTGGGGCCAACGTCCTGACTTTC. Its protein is CASSEQGSGANVLTF.

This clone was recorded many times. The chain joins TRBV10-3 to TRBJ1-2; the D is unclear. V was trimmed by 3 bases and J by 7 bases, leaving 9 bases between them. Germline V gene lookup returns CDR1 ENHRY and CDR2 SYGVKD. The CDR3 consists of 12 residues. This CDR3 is CAISDVSGGYTF. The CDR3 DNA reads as TGTGCCATCAGTGATGTTTCCGGTGGCTACACCTTC.

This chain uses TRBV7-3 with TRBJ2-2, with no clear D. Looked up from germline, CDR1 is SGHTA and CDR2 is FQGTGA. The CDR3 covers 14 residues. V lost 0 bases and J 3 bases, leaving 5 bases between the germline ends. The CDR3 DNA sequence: TGTGCCAGCAGCTTAACGTTGTACACCGGGGAGCTGTTTTTT. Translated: CASSLTLYTGELFF.

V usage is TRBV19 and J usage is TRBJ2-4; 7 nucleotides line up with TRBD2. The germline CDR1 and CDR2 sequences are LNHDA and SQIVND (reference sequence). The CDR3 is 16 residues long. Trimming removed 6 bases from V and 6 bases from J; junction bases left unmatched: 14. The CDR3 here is CASSPWGGELGNIQYF. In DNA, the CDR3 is TGTGCCAGTAGCCCCTGGGGAGGGGAGTTGGGAAACATTCAGTACTTC.

The CDR3 coding sequence is TGCGCCAGCAGCTTGGGAGTCCAGGGAAGCACAGATACGCAGTATTTT. It codes for CASSLGVQGSTDTQYF. This chain connects TRBV5-1 to TRBJ2-3, with TRBD1 as a possible D gene (5 bases). Trimming stripped 0 bases from V and 0 bases from J, with 11 bases between. Germline CDR1 is SGHRS and CDR2 is YFSETQ. The CDR3 is made up of 16 amino acids. Full variable domain (rest looked up from reference TRBV5-1 and TRBJ2-3): KAGVTQTPRYLIKTRGQQVTLSCSPISGHRSVSWYQQTPGQGLQFLFEYFSETQRNKGNFPGRFSGRQFSNSRSEMNVSTLELGDSALYLCASSLGVQGSTDTQYFGPGTRLTVL.

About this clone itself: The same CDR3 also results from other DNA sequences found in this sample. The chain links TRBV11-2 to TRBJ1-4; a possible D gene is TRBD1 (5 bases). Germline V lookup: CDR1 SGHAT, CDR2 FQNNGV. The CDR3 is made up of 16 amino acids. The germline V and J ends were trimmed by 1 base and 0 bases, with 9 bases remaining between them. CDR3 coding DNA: TGTGCCAGCAGCTTAGTAGGAGGGGCAACTAATGAAAAACTGTTTTTT. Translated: CASSLVGGATNEKLFF.

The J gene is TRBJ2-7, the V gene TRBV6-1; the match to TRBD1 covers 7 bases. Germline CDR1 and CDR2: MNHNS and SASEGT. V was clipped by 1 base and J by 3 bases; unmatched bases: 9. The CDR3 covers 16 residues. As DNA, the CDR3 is TGTGCCAGCAGTGAAGTTCTTAGGGGGCTTAGCTACGAGCAGTACTTC. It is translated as CASSEVLRGLSYEQYF.

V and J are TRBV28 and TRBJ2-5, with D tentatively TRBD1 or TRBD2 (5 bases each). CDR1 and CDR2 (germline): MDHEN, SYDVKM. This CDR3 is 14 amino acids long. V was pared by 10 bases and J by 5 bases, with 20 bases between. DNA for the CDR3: TGTGCCACCACCGGGACGACGGAAGGGGAGACCCAGTACTTC. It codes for CATTGTTEGETQYF.

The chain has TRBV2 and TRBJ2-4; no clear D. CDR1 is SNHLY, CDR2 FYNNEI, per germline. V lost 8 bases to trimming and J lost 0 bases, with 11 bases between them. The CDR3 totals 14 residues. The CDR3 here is CASAEILAKNIQYF. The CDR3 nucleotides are TGTGCCAGCGCAGAGATTTTAGCCAAAAACATTCAGTACTTC.

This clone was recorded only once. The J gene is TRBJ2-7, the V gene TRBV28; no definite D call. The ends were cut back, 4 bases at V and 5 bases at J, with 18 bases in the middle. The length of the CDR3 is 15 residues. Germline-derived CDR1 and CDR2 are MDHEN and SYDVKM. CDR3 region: CASSSASRAKDEQYF. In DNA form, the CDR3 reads TGTGCCAGCAGTTCAGCCAGCCGGGCGAAGGACGAGCAGTACTTC.

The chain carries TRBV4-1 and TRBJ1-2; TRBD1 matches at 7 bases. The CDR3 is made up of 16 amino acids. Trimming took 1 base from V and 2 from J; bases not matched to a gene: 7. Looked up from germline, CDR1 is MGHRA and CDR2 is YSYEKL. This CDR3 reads CASSQVGGQKNYGYTF. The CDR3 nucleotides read TGCGCCAGCAGCCAAGTTGGGGGACAGAAAAACTATGGCTACACCTTC.

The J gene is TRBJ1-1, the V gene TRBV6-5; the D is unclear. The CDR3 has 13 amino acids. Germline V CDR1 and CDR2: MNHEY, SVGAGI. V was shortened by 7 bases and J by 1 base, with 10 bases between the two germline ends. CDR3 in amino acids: CASMARWNTEAFF. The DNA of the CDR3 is TGTGCCAGCATGGCGCGATGGAACACTGAAGCTTTCTTT.

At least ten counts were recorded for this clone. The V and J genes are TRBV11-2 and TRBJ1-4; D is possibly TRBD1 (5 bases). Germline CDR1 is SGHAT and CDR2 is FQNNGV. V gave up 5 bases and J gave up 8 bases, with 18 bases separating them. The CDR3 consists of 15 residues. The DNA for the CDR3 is TGTGCCAGCAGCCGGGTAGCCAGGGTGGGCGAAAAACTGTTTTTT. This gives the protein CASSRVARVGEKLFF.

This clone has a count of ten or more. The CDR3 here is CASSHGGDSGANVLTF. In DNA form, the CDR3 reads TGCGCCAGCAGCCACGGAGGGGACTCTGGGGCCAACGTCCTGACTTTC. The chain employs TRBV4-1 and TRBJ2-6; D perhaps matches TRBD2 (6 bases). Trimming left V 3 bases short and J 0 bases short, with 9 bases between. The CDR3 runs 16 residues. CDR1 is MGHRA, CDR2 YSYEKL, per germline.

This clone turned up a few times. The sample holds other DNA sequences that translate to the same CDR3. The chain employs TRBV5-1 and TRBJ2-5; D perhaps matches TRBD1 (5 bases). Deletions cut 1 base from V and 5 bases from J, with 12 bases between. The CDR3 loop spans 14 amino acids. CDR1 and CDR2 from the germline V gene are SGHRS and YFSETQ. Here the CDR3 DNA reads TGCGCCAGCAGCTTGACAGGCCCGGGCGAGACCCAGTACTTC. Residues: CASSLTGPGETQYF.

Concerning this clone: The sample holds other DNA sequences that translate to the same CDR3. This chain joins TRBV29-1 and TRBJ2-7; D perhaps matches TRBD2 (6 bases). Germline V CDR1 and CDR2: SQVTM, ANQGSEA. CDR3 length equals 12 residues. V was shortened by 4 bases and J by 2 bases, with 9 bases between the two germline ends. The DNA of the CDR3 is TGCAGCGTTGTCCGGGGGACCTACGAGCAGTACTTC. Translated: CSVVRGTYEQYF.

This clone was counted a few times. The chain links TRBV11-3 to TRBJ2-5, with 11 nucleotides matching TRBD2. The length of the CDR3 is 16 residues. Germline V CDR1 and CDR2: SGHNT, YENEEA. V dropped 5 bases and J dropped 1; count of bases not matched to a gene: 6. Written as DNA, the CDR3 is TGTGCCAGCAGCCCGGGGACTAGCGGACCCCAAGAGACCCAGTACTTC. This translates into CASSPGTSGPQETQYF.

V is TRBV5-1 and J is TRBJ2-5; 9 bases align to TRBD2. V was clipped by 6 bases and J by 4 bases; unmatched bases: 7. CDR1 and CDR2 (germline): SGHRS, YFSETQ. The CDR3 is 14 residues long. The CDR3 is CASMPTSGGETQYF. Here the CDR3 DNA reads TGCGCCAGCATGCCGACTAGCGGCGGAGAGACCCAGTACTTC.

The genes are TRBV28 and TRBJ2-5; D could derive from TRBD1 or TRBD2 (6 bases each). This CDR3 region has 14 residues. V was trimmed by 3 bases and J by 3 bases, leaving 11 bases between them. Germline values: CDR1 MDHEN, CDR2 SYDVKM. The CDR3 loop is CASSLRGAEETQYF. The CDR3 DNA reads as TGTGCCAGCAGTTTGAGGGGGGCTGAAGAGACCCAGTACTTC.

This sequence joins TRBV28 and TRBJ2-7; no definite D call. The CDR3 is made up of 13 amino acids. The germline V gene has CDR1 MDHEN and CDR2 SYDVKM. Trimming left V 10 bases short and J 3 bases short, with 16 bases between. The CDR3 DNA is TGTGCCACCCTTACCACTCCGATCTACGAGCAGTACTTC. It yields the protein CATLTTPIYEQYF.

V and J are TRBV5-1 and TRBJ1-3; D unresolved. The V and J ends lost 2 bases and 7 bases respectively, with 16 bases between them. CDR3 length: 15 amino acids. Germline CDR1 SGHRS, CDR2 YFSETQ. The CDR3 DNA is TGCGCCAGCAGCTTACAAGGGTTAAGTAGCAACACCATATATTTT. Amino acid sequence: CASSLQGLSSNTIYF.

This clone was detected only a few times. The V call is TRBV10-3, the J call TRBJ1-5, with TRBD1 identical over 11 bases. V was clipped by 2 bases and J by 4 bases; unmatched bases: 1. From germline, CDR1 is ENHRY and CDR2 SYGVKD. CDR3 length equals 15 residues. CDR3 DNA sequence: TGTGCCATCAGTGAGGGACAGGGGGCAAATCAGCCCCAGCATTTT. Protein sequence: CAISEGQGANQPQHF.

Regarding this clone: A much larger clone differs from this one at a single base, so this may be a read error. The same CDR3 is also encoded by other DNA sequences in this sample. The CDR3 region is CASSLAGTDTQYF. CDR3 nucleotides: TGTGCCAGCAGCTTAGCAGGCACAGATACGCAGTATTTT. The chain recombines TRBV11-2 with TRBJ2-3; D is unclear. The germline CDR1 and CDR2 sequences are SGHAT and FQNNGV. With 1 base removed from V and 1 base from J, the gap between germline ends came to 3 bases. This CDR3 is 13 amino acids long.

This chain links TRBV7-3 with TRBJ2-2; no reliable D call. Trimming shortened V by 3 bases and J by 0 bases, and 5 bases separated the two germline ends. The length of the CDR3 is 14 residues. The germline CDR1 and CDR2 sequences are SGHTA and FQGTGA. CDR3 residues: CASSFNANTGELFF. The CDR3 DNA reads TGTGCCAGCAGCTTCAACGCGAACACCGGGGAGCTGTTTTTT.

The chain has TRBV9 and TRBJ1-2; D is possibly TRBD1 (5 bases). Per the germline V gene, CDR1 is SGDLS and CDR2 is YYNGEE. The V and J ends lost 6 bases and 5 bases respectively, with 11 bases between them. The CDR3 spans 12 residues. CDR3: CASTRDAYGYTF. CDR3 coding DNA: TGTGCCAGCACCAGGGACGCGTATGGCTACACCTTC.

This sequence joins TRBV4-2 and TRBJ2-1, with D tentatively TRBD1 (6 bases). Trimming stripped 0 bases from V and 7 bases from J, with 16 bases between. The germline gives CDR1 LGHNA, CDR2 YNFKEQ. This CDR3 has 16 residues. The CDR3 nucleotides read TGTGCCAGCAGCCAAGATTGGGGCAGGGGATGGAATGAGCAGTTCTTC. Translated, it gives CASSQDWGRGWNEQFF.

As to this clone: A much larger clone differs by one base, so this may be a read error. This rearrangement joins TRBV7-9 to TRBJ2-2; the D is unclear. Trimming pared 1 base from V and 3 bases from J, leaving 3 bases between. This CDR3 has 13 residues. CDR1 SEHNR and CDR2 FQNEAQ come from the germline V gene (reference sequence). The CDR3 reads CASSLVDTGELFF. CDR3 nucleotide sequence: TGTGCCAGCAGCTTAGTCGACACCGGGGAGCTGTTTTTT.